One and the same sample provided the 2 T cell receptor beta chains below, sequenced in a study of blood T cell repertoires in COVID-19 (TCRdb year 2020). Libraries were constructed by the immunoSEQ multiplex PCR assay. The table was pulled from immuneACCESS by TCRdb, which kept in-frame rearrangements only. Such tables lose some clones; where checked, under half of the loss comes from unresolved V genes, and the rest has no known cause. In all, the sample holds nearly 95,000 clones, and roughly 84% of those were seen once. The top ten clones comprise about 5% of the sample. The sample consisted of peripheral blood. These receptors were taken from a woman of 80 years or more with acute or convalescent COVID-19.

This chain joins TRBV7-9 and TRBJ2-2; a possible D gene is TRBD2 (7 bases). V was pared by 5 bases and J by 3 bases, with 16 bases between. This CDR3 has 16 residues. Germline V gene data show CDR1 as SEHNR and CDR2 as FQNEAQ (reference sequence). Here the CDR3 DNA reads TGTGCCAGCAGCCCATCAGGGGCGGGGGACACCGGGGAGCTGTTTTTT. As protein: CASSPSGAGDTGELFF.

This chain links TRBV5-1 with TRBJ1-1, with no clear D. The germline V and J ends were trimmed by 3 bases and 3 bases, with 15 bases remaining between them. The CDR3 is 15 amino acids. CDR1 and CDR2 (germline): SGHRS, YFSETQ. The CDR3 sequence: CASSSLERADTEAFF. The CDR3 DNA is TGCGCCAGCAGCTCCCTTGAGAGGGCGGACACTGAAGCTTTCTTT.